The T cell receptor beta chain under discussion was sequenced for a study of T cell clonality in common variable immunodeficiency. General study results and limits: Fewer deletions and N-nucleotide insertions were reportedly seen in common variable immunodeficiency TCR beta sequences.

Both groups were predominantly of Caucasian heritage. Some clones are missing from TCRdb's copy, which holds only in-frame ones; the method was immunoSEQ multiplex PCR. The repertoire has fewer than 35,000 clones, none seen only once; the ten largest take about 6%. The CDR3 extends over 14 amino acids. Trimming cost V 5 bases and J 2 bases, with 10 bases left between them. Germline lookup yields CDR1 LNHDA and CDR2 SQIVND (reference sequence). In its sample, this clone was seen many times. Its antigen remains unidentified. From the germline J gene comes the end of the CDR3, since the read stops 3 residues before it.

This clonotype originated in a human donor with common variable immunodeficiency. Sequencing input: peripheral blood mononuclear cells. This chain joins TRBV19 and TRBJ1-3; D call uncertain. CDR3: CASSFLGPGNTIYF. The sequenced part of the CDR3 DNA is TGTGCCAGTAGTTTCTTAGGGCCTGGAAACACC.